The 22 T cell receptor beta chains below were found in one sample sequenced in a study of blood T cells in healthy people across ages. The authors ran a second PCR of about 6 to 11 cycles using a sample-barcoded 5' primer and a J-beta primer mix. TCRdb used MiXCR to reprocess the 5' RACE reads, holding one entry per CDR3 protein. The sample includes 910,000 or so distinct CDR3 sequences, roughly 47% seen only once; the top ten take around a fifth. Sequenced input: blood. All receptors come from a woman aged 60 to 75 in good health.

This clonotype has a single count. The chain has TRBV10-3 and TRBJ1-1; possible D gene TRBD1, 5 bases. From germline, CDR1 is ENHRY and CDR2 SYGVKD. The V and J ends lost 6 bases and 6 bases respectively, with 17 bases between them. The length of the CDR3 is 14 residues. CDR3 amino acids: CAIRMQGVGAEAFF. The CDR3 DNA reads TGTGCCATCAGGATGCAGGGCGTAGGAGCTGAAGCTTTCTTT.

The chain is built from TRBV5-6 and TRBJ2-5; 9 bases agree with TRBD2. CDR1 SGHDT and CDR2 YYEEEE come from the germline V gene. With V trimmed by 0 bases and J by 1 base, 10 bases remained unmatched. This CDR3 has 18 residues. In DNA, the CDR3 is TGTGCCAGCAGCTTGGAGCAGGGGACTAGCCTGGGCCAAGAGACCCAGTACTTC. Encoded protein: CASSLEQGTSLGQETQYF.

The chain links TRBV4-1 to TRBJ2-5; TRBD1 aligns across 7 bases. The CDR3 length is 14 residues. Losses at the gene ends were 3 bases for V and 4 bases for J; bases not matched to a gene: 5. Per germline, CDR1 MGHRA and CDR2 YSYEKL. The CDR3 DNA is TGCGCCAGCAGCCACGCCGGGACAGCAGAGACCCAGTACTTC. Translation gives CASSHAGTAETQYF.

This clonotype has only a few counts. In DNA form, the CDR3 reads TGTGCCAGCAGGAGGAGTAGCAATCAGCCCCAGCATTTT. Translation gives CASRRSSNQPQHF. V gene TRBV6-5 combines with J gene TRBJ1-5; D not resolved. Looked up from germline, CDR1 is MNHEY and CDR2 is SVGAGI. V lost 6 bases and J lost 0, with 6 bases in between. This CDR3 spans 13 amino acids.

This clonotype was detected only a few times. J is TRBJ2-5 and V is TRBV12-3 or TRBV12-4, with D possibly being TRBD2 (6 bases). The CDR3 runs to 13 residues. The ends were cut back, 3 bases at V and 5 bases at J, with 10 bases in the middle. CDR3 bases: TGTGCCAGCAGTTTCGCGGGGCACGAGACCCAGTACTTC. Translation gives CASSFAGHETQYF.

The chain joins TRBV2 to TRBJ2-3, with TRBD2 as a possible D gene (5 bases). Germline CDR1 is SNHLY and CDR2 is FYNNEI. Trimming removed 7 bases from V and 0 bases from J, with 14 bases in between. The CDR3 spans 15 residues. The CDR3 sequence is CASTDGVASTDTQYF. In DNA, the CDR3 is TGTGCCAGCACCGATGGGGTAGCGAGCACAGATACGCAGTATTTT.

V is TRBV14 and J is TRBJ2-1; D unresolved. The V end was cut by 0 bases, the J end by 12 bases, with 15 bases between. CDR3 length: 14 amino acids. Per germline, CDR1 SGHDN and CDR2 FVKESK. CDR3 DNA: TGTGCCAGCAGCCAAGATTCTTTTCGGGCGAGGCAGTTCTTC. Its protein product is CASSQDSFRARQFF. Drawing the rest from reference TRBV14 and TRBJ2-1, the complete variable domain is EAGVTQFPSHSVIEKGQTVTLRCDPISGHDNLYWYRRVMGKEIKFLLHFVKESKQDESGMPNNRFLAERTGGTYSTLKVQPAELEDSGVYFCASSQDSFRARQFFGPGTRLTVL.

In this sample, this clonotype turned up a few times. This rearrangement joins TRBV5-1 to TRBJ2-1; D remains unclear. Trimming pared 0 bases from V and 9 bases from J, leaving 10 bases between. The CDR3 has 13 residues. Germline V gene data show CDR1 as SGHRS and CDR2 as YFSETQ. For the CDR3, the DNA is TGCGCCAGCAGCTTGGTTAGGTCGGGTGAGCAGTTCTTC. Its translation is CASSLVRSGEQFF.

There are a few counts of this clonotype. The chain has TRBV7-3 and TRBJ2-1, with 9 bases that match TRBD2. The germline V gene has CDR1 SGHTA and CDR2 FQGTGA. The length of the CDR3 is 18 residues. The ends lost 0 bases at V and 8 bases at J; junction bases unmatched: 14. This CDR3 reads CASSLTGSGSALLDEQFF. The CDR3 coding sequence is TGTGCCAGCAGCTTAACGGGTAGCGGGAGCGCTTTATTGGATGAGCAGTTCTTC.

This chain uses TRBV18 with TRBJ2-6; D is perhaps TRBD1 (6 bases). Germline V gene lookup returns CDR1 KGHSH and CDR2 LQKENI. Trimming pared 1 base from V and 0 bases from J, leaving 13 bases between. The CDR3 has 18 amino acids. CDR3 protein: CASSPLGQIFSGANVLTF. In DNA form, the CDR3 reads TGTGCCAGCTCACCACTAGGACAGATCTTCTCTGGGGCCAACGTCCTGACTTTC. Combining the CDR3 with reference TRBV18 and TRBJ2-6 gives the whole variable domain NAGVMQNPRHLVRRRGQEARLRCSPMKGHSHVYWYRQLPEEGLKFMVYLQKENIIDESGMPKERFSAEFPKEGPSILRIQQVVRGDSAAYFCASSPLGQIFSGANVLTFGAGSRLTVL.

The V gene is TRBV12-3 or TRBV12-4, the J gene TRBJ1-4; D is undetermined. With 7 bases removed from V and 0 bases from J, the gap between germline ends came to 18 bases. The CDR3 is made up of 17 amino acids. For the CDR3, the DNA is TGTGCCAGCACCTCCGACCCTAGATTTCCAACTAATGAAAAACTGTTTTTT. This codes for CASTSDPRFPTNEKLFF.

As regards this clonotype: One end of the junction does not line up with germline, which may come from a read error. The CDR3 region is CASRGSNPPQHF. CDR3 sequence (DNA): TGTGCCAGCAGGGGAAGCAATCCGCCCCAGCATTTT. The gene calls are TRBV27 and TRBJ1-5, with D unresolved. From germline, CDR1 is MNHEY and CDR2 SMNVEV (reference sequence). The CDR3 is made up of 12 amino acids.

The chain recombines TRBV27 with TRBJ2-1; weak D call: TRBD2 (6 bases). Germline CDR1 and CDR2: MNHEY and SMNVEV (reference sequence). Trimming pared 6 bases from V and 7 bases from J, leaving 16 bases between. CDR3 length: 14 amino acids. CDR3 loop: CASRGWAGRNEQFF. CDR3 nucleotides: TGTGCCAGCAGGGGGTGGGCAGGGAGGAATGAGCAGTTCTTC.

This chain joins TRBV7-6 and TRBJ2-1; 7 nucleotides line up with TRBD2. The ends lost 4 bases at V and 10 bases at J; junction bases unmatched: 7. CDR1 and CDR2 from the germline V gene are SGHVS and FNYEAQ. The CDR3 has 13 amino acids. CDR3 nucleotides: TGTGCCAGCAGCTCGGGGGGAGCCAGGGAGCAGTTCTTC. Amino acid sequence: CASSSGGAREQFF.

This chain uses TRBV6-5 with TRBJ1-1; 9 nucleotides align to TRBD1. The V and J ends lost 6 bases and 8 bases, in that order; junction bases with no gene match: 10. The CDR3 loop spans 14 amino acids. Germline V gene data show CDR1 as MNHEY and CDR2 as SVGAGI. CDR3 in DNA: TGTGCCAGCAGCTCTACCGGACAGGGGCGGGAAGCTTTCTTT. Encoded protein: CASSSTGQGREAFF.

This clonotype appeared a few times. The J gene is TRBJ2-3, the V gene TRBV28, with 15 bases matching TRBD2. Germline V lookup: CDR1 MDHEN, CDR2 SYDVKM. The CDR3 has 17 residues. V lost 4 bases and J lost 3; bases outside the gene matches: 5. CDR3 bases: TGTGCCAGCAGTTGGACTAGCGGGAGGGGGAGAACAGATACGCAGTATTTT. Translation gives CASSWTSGRGRTDTQYF.

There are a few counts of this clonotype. The CDR3 DNA reads TGCAGTGCTAGGCGACTAGGCACAGATACGCAGTATTTT. This sequence encodes CSARRLGTDTQYF. The chain combines TRBV20-1 with TRBJ2-3; possibly TRBD2 for D (6 bases). The CDR3 has 13 amino acids. Looked up from germline, CDR1 is DFQATT and CDR2 is SNEGSKA (reference sequence). V gave up 3 bases and J gave up 1 base, with 8 bases separating them.

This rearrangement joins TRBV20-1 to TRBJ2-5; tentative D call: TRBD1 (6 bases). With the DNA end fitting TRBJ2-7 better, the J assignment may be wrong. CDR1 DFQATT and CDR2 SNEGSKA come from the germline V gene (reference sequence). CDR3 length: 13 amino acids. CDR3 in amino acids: CSALMGATYEQYF. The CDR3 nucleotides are TGCAGTGCTTTGATGGGGGCCACCTACGAGCAGTACTTC.

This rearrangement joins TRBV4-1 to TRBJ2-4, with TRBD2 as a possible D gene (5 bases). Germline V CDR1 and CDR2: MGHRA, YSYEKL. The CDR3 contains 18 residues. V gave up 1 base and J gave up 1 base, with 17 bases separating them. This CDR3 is CASSQGARNRGAKNIQYF. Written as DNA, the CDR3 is TGCGCCAGCAGCCAAGGGGCCCGAAATCGGGGTGCCAAAAACATTCAGTACTTC.

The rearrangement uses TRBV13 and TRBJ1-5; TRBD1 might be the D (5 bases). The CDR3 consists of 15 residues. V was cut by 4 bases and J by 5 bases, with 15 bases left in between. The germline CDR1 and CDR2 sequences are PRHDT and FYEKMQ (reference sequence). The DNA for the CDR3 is TGTGCCAGCAGCTCCGGGTGGGGCAACGATCAGCCCCAGCATTTT. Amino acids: CASSSGWGNDQPQHF.

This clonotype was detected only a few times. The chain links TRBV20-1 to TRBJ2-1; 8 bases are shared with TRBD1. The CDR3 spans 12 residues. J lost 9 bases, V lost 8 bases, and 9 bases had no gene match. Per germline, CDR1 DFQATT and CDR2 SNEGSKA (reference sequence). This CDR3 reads CSSQGAKGEQFF. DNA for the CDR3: TGCAGTTCGCAGGGGGCTAAGGGTGAGCAGTTCTTC.

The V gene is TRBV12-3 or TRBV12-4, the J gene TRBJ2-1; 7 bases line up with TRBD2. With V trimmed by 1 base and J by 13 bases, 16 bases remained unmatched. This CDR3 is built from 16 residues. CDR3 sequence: CASSLGRTSFYGIQFF. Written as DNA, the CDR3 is TGTGCCAGCAGTTTAGGCAGGACTAGTTTTTATGGGATACAGTTCTTC.